The rows below give T cell receptor beta chains drawn from one sample of a study of blood T cell repertoires in COVID-19. Clones were read by immunoSEQ multiplex PCR, and TCRdb kept only the in-frame ones, dropping some. The sample contains some 270,000 clones, 85% to 90% of which appear only once. Sequencing used peripheral blood. The receptors stem from a man aged 25-40 years with acute or convalescent COVID-19. Both conserved end residues are part of each CDR3. A D gene is named only where the DNA matches it firmly. Rows may omit the clone size; those that give it use once, few, many or a size class.

d_gene,len,abundance,j_gene,v_gene,CDR3nt,CDR3aa
TRBD1,13,.,TRBJ2-7,TRBV25-1,TGTGCCAGCAGTGACAGGGGGCTTAGGGAGCAGTACTTC,CASSDRGLREQYF
.,13,.,TRBJ1-6,TRBV5-1,TGCGCCAGCAGCCCAAGGACTACTTCACCCCTCCACTTT,CASSPRTTSPLHF
.,14,few,TRBJ2-7,TRBV25-1,TGTGCCAGCAGTGGACAGGCCTCGGTTTTTAAGCAGTACTTC,CASSGQASVFKQYF
TRBD2,14,.,TRBJ2-7,TRBV27,TGTGCCAGCAGGCTAGCGGGAAGGAACTACGAGCAGTACTTC,CASRLAGRNYEQYF
.,14,.,TRBJ2-7,TRBV28,TGTGCCAGCAGTGGAGGCCTAACCTCCTACGAGCAGTACTTC,CASSGGLTSYEQYF
.,14,.,TRBJ2-7,TRBV18,TGTGCCAGCTCACCACGGAGGGACTCCTACGAGCAGTACTTC,CASSPRRDSYEQYF
TRBD2,15,.,TRBJ2-1,TRBV6-4,TGTGCCAGCATTAATAGCGGGAGCTCCTACAATGAGCAGTTCTTC,CASINSGSSYNEQFF
.,12,.,TRBJ1-1,TRBV7-6,TGTGCCAGCAGCCCCCTTAACACTGAAGCTTTCTTT,CASSPLNTEAFF
.,16,.,TRBJ1-5,TRBV10-3,TGTGCCATCAGTGAGGGGGGAGGAGGGAATAATCAGCCCCAGCATTTT,CAISEGGGGNNQPQHF
TRBD1,15,.,TRBJ1-5,TRBV7-2,TGTGCCAGCAGCCGGGACAGGGGGGAAAATCAGCCCCAGCATTTT,CASSRDRGENQPQHF
.,14,.,TRBJ2-5,TRBV10-3,TGTGCCATCAGTGATGCCGACAATTCGGAGACCCAGTACTTC,CAISDADNSETQYF
.,14,.,TRBJ1-2,TRBV6-5,TGTGCCAGCAGGCGACTTGGACAGATCTATGGCTACACCTTC,CASRRLGQIYGYTF
.,18,.,TRBJ2-1,TRBV5-6,TGTGCCAGCAGCTCCGTAGAGACAGGCAGTTTAGGCTACAATGAGCAGTTCTTC,CASSSVETGSLGYNEQFF
.,11,.,TRBJ2-5,TRBV28,TGTGCCAGCAGTCAGGAAGAGACCCAGTACTTC,CASSQEETQYF
TRBD1,15,.,TRBJ2-7,TRBV4-1,TGCGCCAGCAGCCATGACGGACAGGGGGTGGGCGAGCAGTACTTC,CASSHDGQGVGEQYF
TRBD1,16,.,TRBJ1-1,TRBV27,TGTGCCAGCAGTCCCTACAGGGGGGTTAGAGGGACTGAAGCTTTCTTT,CASSPYRGVRGTEAFF
.,12,.,TRBJ2-1,TRBV5-1,TGCGCCAGCAGCTTGAACGGCAATGAGCAGTTCTTC,CASSLNGNEQFF
.,15,.,TRBJ2-1,TRBV19,TGTGCCAGTAGATGGGGCGTAGGTGACTACAATGAGCAGTTCTTC,CASRWGVGDYNEQFF
.,11,.,TRBJ2-7,TRBV28,TGTGCCAGCATGGAGTACTACGAGCAGTACTTC,CASMEYYEQYF
.,14,.,TRBJ2-5,TRBV2,TGTGCCAGCAGTGTCGAGGGAGTAGGGGAGACCCAGTACTTC,CASSVEGVGETQYF
TRBD1,14,.,TRBJ2-1,TRBV2,TGTGCCAGCAGTAACAACCCTACAGGGGGTGAGCAGTTCTTC,CASSNNPTGGEQFF
.,15,.,TRBJ1-1,TRBV19,TGTGCCAGTAGTCCCAATAGCGGGGGGAACACTGAAGCTTTCTTT,CASSPNSGGNTEAFF
TRBD2,15,.,TRBJ2-1,TRBV20-1,TGCAGTGCTAGTACTAGCGGGGGGGCGAACAATGAGCAGTTCTTC,CSASTSGGANNEQFF
.,13,.,TRBJ2-3,TRBV19,TGTGCCAGTAGACTAGCTAGCACAGATACGCAGTATTTT,CASRLASTDTQYF
.,16,.,TRBJ1-2,TRBV27,TGTGCCAGCAGCATCCGGAGGGGCCGTAACCTGGATAGCTACACCTTC,CASSIRRGRNLDSYTF
.,15,.,TRBJ1-2,TRBV27,TGTGCCAGCAGTTTTGGCCGGACTGGGCTCCGAAGCTACACCTTC,CASSFGRTGLRSYTF
TRBD2,15,once,TRBJ2-7,TRBV27,TGTGCCAGCAGTTCTCCGGGACTATCCCCCTACGAGCAGTACTTC,CASSSPGLSPYEQYF
TRBD1,15,few,TRBJ2-3,TRBV5-1,TGCGCCAGCAACAGGCGGGACAGGGCTACTGATACGCAGTATTTT,CASNRRDRATDTQYF
.,14,.,TRBJ1-2,TRBV27,TGTGCCAGCAGTTCTTACACCTCTAGGCATGGCTACACCTTC,CASSSYTSRHGYTF
TRBD2,15,.,TRBJ2-3,TRBV7-9,TGTGCCAGCAGCCCTCAAGCGGGAGGGGCAGATACGCAGTATTTT,CASSPQAGGADTQYF
.,13,.,TRBJ1-2,TRBV18,TGTGCCAGCTTAGCGGGTTTCAACTATGGCTACACCTTC,CASLAGFNYGYTF
.,14,.,TRBJ1-5,TRBV5-8,TGTGCCAGCAGCTTGTTAATTTCTGCGGGACCGAGCAATTTT,CASSLLISAGPSNF
TRBD2,15,few,TRBJ2-7,TRBV7-3,TGTGCCAGCAGCTTAAAGGGACTAGTGGGGGACGAGCAGTACTTC,CASSLKGLVGDEQYF
TRBD1,17,.,TRBJ2-5,TRBV5-1,TGCGCCAGCAGCTTTGGATTCACAGGGGTAGAGATTGAGACCCAGTACTTC,CASSFGFTGVEIETQYF
.,12,.,TRBJ1-6,TRBV6-6,TGTGCCAGCAACTTTTATAATTCACCCCTCCACTTT,CASNFYNSPLHF